This T cell receptor beta chain was sequenced for a study of shared clonotypes between healthy human individuals. Overall study results and limits: Compared with memory subsets, naive subsets generally had larger estimated richness.

As to this clone: Its antigen remains unknown.

Germline CDR1 and CDR2: MGHRA and YSYEKL. The V end was cut by 0 bases, the J end by 3 bases, with 20 bases between. This CDR3 is built from 18 residues. Naive CD8 cells comprised CD45RO-negative, CCR7-positively selected cells, excluding terminally differentiated effector memory CD45RA+ cells. The protocol was immunoSEQ multiplex PCR, while the TCRdb copy is restricted to in-frame clones and leaves out a portion. The sample comprises more than 2 million clones, approximately 94% of which are singletons, and roughly 1.1% rests with the top ten. Material: naive CD8+ T cells sorted from blood. This sequence joins TRBV4-1 and TRBJ2-5, with D maybe TRBD1 (5 bases). The source of this sequence is a man between 18 and 29 years old in good health. CDR3 DNA: TGCGCCAGCAGCCAAGATCTATTCAGGGATCGAACCGAAGAGACCCAGTACTTC. As protein: CASSQDLFRDRTEETQYF.